The 30 T cell receptor beta chains presented below share a single source sample, sequenced in a study of T cell clonality in common variable immunodeficiency. Assay used: immunoSEQ multiplex PCR; TCRdb lists only in-frame clones, some missing. The record shows tens of thousands of clones for this sample, with no singletons present. The sample comprised peripheral blood mononuclear cells. Receptor source: a person aged 18 to 70 in good health.

This clone was seen ten or more times. The read ends 3 residues early relative to the CDR3; the germline J gene fills the gap. This chain joins TRBV4-1 and TRBJ2-7; the D gene is possibly TRBD2 (5 bases). The CDR3 contains 16 residues. V was shortened by 1 base and J by 3 bases, with 16 bases between the two germline ends. Germline V gives CDR1 MGHRA, CDR2 YSYEKL. CDR3 DNA, as far as it was read: TGCGCCAGCAGCCAAGTTTTATCCGGGGAAGGCTACGAG. As protein: CASSQVLSGEGYE. The whole CDR3 sequence reads CASSQVLSGEGYEQYF.

This clone occurred many times. The read falls 3 residues short of the CDR3 end, and the missing part is taken from the germline J gene. The J gene is TRBJ2-5, the V gene TRBV5-1; D remains unclear. V lost 5 bases and J 3 bases, leaving 8 bases between the germline ends. This CDR3 region has 12 residues. The germline V gene has CDR1 SGHRS and CDR2 YFSETQ. CDR3 amino acids: CASSNTEETQYF. Incomplete CDR3 DNA: TGCGCCAGCAGTAATACAGAAGAGACC. The full variable domain, its missing parts supplied by reference TRBV5-1 and TRBJ2-5, is KAGVTQTPRYLIKTRGQQVTLSCSPISGHRSVSWYQQTPGQGLQFLFEYFSETQRNKGNFPGRFSGRQFSNSRSEMNVSTLELGDSALYLCASSNTEETQYFGPGTRLLVL.

On this clone: At one of its ends the junction is not consistent with the germline gene, which may arise from a read error. CDR3: CSSSFRGQGDYEQYF. The part of the CDR3 DNA that was read is TGTTCCAGCAGCTTTCGAGGCCAGGGCGACTACGAG. V and J are TRBV7-9 and TRBJ2-7; D might be TRBD1 (5 bases). The CDR3 goes on 3 residues after the read ends, and that part is filled in from the germline J gene. Per germline, CDR1 SEHNR and CDR2 FQNEAQ (reference sequence). This CDR3 contains 15 residues.

This clone was seen many times. The read ends 3 residues before the CDR3 terminus; that terminus is restored from the germline J gene. The rearrangement links TRBV5-6 to TRBJ2-1; 10 nucleotides align to TRBD1. The ends lost 4 bases at V and 5 bases at J; junction bases unmatched: 6. In germline, CDR1 is SGHDT, CDR2 YYEEEE. CDR3 length: 15 residues. The covered CDR3 bases are TGTGCCAGCAGCGGCCGGGACAGGGGTAACAATGAG. Its translation: CASSGRDRGNNE. The complete CDR3 sequence is CASSGRDRGNNEQFF.

This clone was counted ten times or more. The read terminates 3 residues before the CDR3 end, so the remaining end is supplied by the germline J gene. This chain joins TRBV30 and TRBJ1-5, with D unresolved. The germline CDR1 and CDR2 sequences are GTSNPN and SVGIG (reference sequence). The V end was cut by 3 bases, the J end by 0 bases, with 6 bases between. The CDR3 is 13 amino acids. CDR3 sequence: CAWRRDSNQPQHF. CDR3 DNA, as far as it was read: TGTGCCTGGAGGCGGGATAGCAATCAGCCC. Full variable domain (missing parts from reference TRBV30 and TRBJ1-5): SQTIHQWPATLVQPVGSPLSLECTVEGTSNPNLYWYRQAAGRGLQLLFYSVGIGQISSEVPQNLSASRPQDRQFILSSKKLLLSDSGFYLCAWRRDSNQPQHFGDGTRLSIL.

This clone was recorded at least ten times. The read terminates 3 residues before the CDR3 end, so the remaining end is supplied by the germline J gene. The chain carries TRBV9 and TRBJ2-7; 7 bases agree with TRBD2. Per the germline V gene, CDR1 is SGDLS and CDR2 is YYNGEE. V shed 0 bases, J shed 0 bases, and the junction held 0 bases outside the gene matches. The CDR3 totals 14 residues. CDR3 bases read: TGTGCCAGCAGCGTAGGCGGGAGCTCCTACGAG. Translation gives CASSVGGSSYE. The CDR3 reads in full as CASSVGGSSYEQYF.

This clone was picked up many times. The read ends 3 residues before the CDR3 terminus; that terminus is restored from the germline J gene. J is TRBJ1-1 and V is TRBV20-1, with D tentatively TRBD1 (5 bases). Germline V gene sequence: CDR1 DFQATT, CDR2 SNEGSKA (reference sequence). The CDR3 runs to 14 residues. CDR3 DNA (partial): TGCAGTGCTAGTTATAGGCAGGTTGTGGGGGGA. Amino acids: CSASYRQVVGG. The entire CDR3 reads CSASYRQVVGGAFF.

This clone was detected ten times or more. The CDR3 end falls 3 residues outside the read, so it is completed with the germline J gene. The J gene is TRBJ2-4, the V gene TRBV20-1; 11 bases fit TRBD2. Looked up from germline, CDR1 is DFQATT and CDR2 is SNEGSKA (reference sequence). With 2 bases clipped from V and 3 bases from J, the junction kept 0 bases outside the gene matches. The CDR3 sequence is 14 residues long. The CDR3 reads CSARTSGSKNIQYF. The CDR3 DNA, read in part, is TGCAGTGCTAGAACTAGCGGGAGCAAAAACATT.

This clone was detected many times. CDR3 sequence reads: CASSIYFDNEQFF. CDR3 DNA, as far as it was read: TGTGCCAGTAGTATATACTTCGACAATGAG. The chain recombines TRBV19 with TRBJ2-1; no firm D call. The CDR3 goes on 3 residues after the read ends, and that part is filled in from the germline J gene. Looked up from germline, CDR1 is LNHDA and CDR2 is SQIVND (reference sequence). V was clipped by 2 bases and J by 5 bases, with 7 bases between them. There are 13 residues in the CDR3. Combining the CDR3 with reference TRBV19 and TRBJ2-1 gives the whole variable domain DGGITQSPKYLFRKEGQNVTLSCEQNLNHDAMYWYRQDPGQGLRLIYYSQIVNDFQKGDIAEGYSVSREKKESFPLTVTSAQKNPTAFYLCASSIYFDNEQFFGPGTRLTVL.

About this clone itself: The missing CDR3 end, 3 residues past where the read stops, is filled in from the germline J gene. The chain joins TRBV11-1 to TRBJ2-1, with 7 bases matching TRBD1. V lost 4 bases, J lost 7 bases, and 4 bases stayed unmatched. The CDR3 extends over 13 amino acids. The V gene's germline CDR1 is SGHAT and CDR2 FQDESV (reference sequence). The CDR3 is CASSWDRLNEQFF. CDR3 DNA, as far as it was read: TGTGCCAGCAGCTGGGACAGACTTAATGAG.

Ten or more counts support this clone. The DNA read from the CDR3 is TGTGCCAGCAGTTTGGCGGACAGGAAGAATGAAAAA. Residues: CASSLADRKNEK. The entire CDR3 is CASSLADRKNEKLFF. The chain links TRBV28 to TRBJ1-4, with 7 bases aligning to TRBD1. The CDR3 end falls 3 residues outside the read, so it is completed with the germline J gene. V lost 3 bases to trimming and J lost 5 bases; unmatched junction nucleotides: 6. In germline, CDR1 is MDHEN, CDR2 SYDVKM. The CDR3 sequence is 15 residues long.

This clone was seen ten or more times. The CDR3 is cut off 3 residues early in the read; its end comes from the germline J gene. This same CDR3 is encoded by further DNA sequences in the sample. The rearrangement joins TRBV7-3 to TRBJ2-3, with 8 nucleotides matching TRBD2. The CDR3 is 14 residues long. The J segment lost 5 bases and the V segment lost 9 bases, leaving 10 bases of the junction unmatched. CDR1 is SGHTA and CDR2 is FQGTGA in the germline V gene. CDR3 residues: CASSPSGFEDTQYF. The CDR3 DNA, read in part, is TGTGCCAGTAGCCCTAGCGGGTTTGAAGATACG.

This clone was seen repeatedly, ten times or more. The sequenced fragment ends 3 residues before the CDR3 boundary, so the rest is inferred from the germline J gene. The chain recombines TRBV18 with TRBJ2-1; 7 bases agree with TRBD1. This CDR3 is built from 15 residues. The germline V gene encodes CDR1 KGHSH and CDR2 LQKENI. Trimming removed 2 bases from V and 2 bases from J; junction bases left unmatched: 3. The CDR3 DNA, read in part, is TGTGCCAGCTCACCAAAGGGGGCGACCTACAATGAG. This sequence encodes CASSPKGATYNE. The whole CDR3 sequence reads CASSPKGATYNEQFF.

This clone has ten or more counts. The part of the CDR3 DNA that was read is TGTGCCAGCTCACCAGGGACAGGGTCCTCCTACGAG. It specifies CASSPGTGSSYE. In full, the CDR3 is CASSPGTGSSYEQYF. V and J are TRBV18 and TRBJ2-7; TRBD1 agrees at 9 bases. The CDR3 end lies 3 residues beyond the end of the read and is filled in from the germline J gene. The V and J ends lost 2 bases and 0 bases, in that order; junction bases with no gene match: 2. Looked up from germline, CDR1 is KGHSH and CDR2 is LQKENI. CDR3 length: 15 residues.

This clone was counted many times. The CDR3 extends 3 residues past the end of the read, so its final part is completed from the germline J gene. The chain employs TRBV20-1 and TRBJ1-5, with D maybe TRBD1 (5 bases). There are 14 residues in the CDR3. Deletions cut 6 bases from V and 2 bases from J, with 14 bases between. Germline V lookup: CDR1 DFQATT, CDR2 SNEGSKA (reference sequence). CDR3 amino acids: CSAPGSSGNQPQHF. CDR3 bases read: TGCAGTGCACCAGGGTCTTCGGGCAATCAGCCC.

In its sample, this clone was seen many times. Coverage ceases 3 residues before the CDR3 finishes, and the germline J gene fills in the end. The V and J genes are TRBV5-1 and TRBJ1-1, with D possibly matching TRBD1 (5 bases). CDR3 length: 14 amino acids. The V end was cut by 7 bases, the J end by 1 base, with 14 bases between. CDR1 and CDR2 (germline): SGHRS, YFSETQ. Here the CDR3 reads CASSQGLGNTEAFF. Partial CDR3 DNA: TGCGCCAGCTCGCAGGGCCTGGGGAACACTGAA.

This clone was seen many times. With the read ending 3 residues before the CDR3 end, the germline J gene is used to fill in that end. The chain combines TRBV30 with TRBJ2-5, with 14 bases that match TRBD2. V lost 5 bases, J lost 7 bases, and 9 bases stayed unmatched. The CDR3 sequence is 15 residues long. Looked up from germline, CDR1 is GTSNPN and CDR2 is SVGIG (reference sequence). Here the CDR3 reads CAWRLSTSGRGTQYF. The CDR3 bases that were read are TGTGCCTGGCGTCTATCGACTAGCGGGAGGGGGACC. The entire variable domain, with the rest obtained from reference TRBV30 and TRBJ2-5, is as follows: SQTIHQWPATLVQPVGSPLSLECTVEGTSNPNLYWYRQAAGRGLQLLFYSVGIGQISSEVPQNLSASRPQDRQFILSSKKLLLSDSGFYLCAWRLSTSGRGTQYFGPGTRLLVL.

This clone came up many times. The CDR3 end lies 3 residues beyond the end of the read and is filled in from the germline J gene. The rearrangement links TRBV12-3 or TRBV12-4 to TRBJ2-1; TRBD2 agrees at 10 bases. Trimming removed 2 bases from V and 7 bases from J; junction bases left unmatched: 2. CDR3 length: 14 amino acids. CDR3 sequence: CASSLLAGANEQFF. Incomplete CDR3 DNA: TGTGCCAGCAGTTTACTAGCGGGGGCTAATGAG.

This clone was seen many times. The covered CDR3 bases are TGCAGCGTTGTCCCGGGACTTGTTTCCTATGGC. Its protein product is CSVVPGLVSYG. The entire CDR3 sequence reads CSVVPGLVSYGYTF. V is TRBV29-1 and J is TRBJ1-2; TRBD1 is a possible D gene (5 bases). The read gets to within 3 residues of the CDR3 end, and the germline J gene fills in the rest. From germline, CDR1 is SQVTM and CDR2 ANQGSEA. V gave up 4 bases and J gave up 4 bases, with 16 bases separating them. This CDR3 has 14 amino acids.

A word on this clone: The missing CDR3 end, 3 residues past where the read stops, is filled in from the germline J gene. This sequence joins TRBV5-1 and TRBJ1-3, with D unclear. The CDR3 totals 15 residues. Germline lookup yields CDR1 SGHRS and CDR2 YFSETQ. The V gene lost 0 bases and the J gene lost 4 bases, with 11 bases spanning the gap. The CDR3 here is CASSLVPSSGNTIYF. Incomplete CDR3 DNA: TGCGCCAGCAGCTTGGTCCCCAGTTCAGGAAACACC.

This clone was seen at least ten times. The CDR3 end falls 3 residues outside the read, so it is completed with the germline J gene. V gene TRBV10-3 combines with J gene TRBJ1-2; unclear D gene. The CDR3 extends over 14 amino acids. Trimming left V 0 bases short and J 2 bases short, with 7 bases between. Germline values: CDR1 ENHRY, CDR2 SYGVKD. The CDR3 here is CAISESAPNYGYTF. CDR3 bases read: TGTGCCATCAGTGAGTCGGCACCCAACTATGGC.

This clone showed up many times. The CDR3 extends 3 residues past the end of the read, so its final part is completed from the germline J gene. The chain employs TRBV5-1 and TRBJ2-2; weak D call: TRBD1 (5 bases). Trimming shortened V by 7 bases and J by 0 bases, and 10 bases separated the two germline ends. Germline CDR1 reads SGHRS; CDR2 reads YFSETQ. CDR3 length equals 14 residues. Incomplete CDR3 DNA: TGCGCCAGCCTTGGGGCAGCGAACACCGGGGAG. It codes for CASLGAANTGE. The full CDR3 protein reads CASLGAANTGELFF. Full variable domain (rest looked up from reference TRBV5-1 and TRBJ2-2): KAGVTQTPRYLIKTRGQQVTLSCSPISGHRSVSWYQQTPGQGLQFLFEYFSETQRNKGNFPGRFSGRQFSNSRSEMNVSTLELGDSALYLCASLGAANTGELFFGEGSRLTVL.

This clone appeared many times. The CDR3 end falls 3 residues outside the read, so it is completed with the germline J gene. This chain uses TRBV10-1 with TRBJ2-2, with a weak D call TRBD1 (6 bases). Germline assignment: CDR1 WNHNN and CDR2 SYGVQD (reference sequence). Trimming stripped 3 bases from V and 6 bases from J, with 11 bases between. The CDR3 has 14 amino acids. The CDR3 is CASSDFRGSGELFF. The sequenced CDR3 bases are TGCGCCAGCAGTGATTTCAGGGGTTCCGGGGAG.

This clone occurred many times. The read gets to within 3 residues of the CDR3 end, and the germline J gene fills in the rest. This chain uses TRBV19 with TRBJ1-5, with D perhaps TRBD1 (6 bases). Germline loops: CDR1 LNHDA, CDR2 SQIVND (reference sequence). CDR3 length: 18 residues. Trimming removed 2 bases at V and 0 bases at J, with 17 bases between. CDR3 DNA, as far as it was read: TGTGCCAGTAGTATATATGGGGGCTACAGATATAGCAATCAGCCC. Protein sequence: CASSIYGGYRYSNQP. The whole CDR3 sequence is CASSIYGGYRYSNQPQHF. The whole variable domain, remainder taken from reference TRBV19 and TRBJ1-5, is DGGITQSPKYLFRKEGQNVTLSCEQNLNHDAMYWYRQDPGQGLRLIYYSQIVNDFQKGDIAEGYSVSREKKESFPLTVTSAQKNPTAFYLCASSIYGGYRYSNQPQHFGDGTRLSIL.

The table lists this clone with many counts. The covered CDR3 bases are TGCGCCAGCAGCCTCGGAGGGACTAGCGGCTCCTACAATGAG. Protein: CASSLGGTSGSYNE. The CDR3 in its entirety is CASSLGGTSGSYNEQFF. The V call is TRBV5-1, the J call TRBJ2-1, with TRBD2 matching 11 bases. The DNA ends 3 residues before the CDR3 does, and the rest of the CDR3 is filled in from the germline J gene. CDR1 and CDR2 from the germline V gene are SGHRS and YFSETQ. The CDR3 sequence is 17 residues long. V lost 4 bases, J lost 0 bases, and 6 bases stayed unmatched.

This clone was seen ten or more times. With the read ending 3 residues before the CDR3 end, the germline J gene is used to fill in that end. The V gene is TRBV5-1, the J gene TRBJ2-3, with 9 positions matching TRBD2. The CDR3 consists of 15 residues. Germline loops: CDR1 SGHRS, CDR2 YFSETQ. V shed 4 bases and J 1 base; nucleotides not matched to a gene: 4. CDR3 DNA (partial): TGCGCCAGCAGCCTCTGGACTAGCGGCACAGATACG. Its protein is CASSLWTSGTDT. The full-length CDR3 reads as CASSLWTSGTDTQYF.

This clone was seen many times. The sequenced fragment ends 3 residues before the CDR3 boundary, so the rest is inferred from the germline J gene. J is TRBJ1-3 and V is TRBV7-9; D unresolved. The germline CDR1 and CDR2 sequences are SEHNR and FQNEAQ (reference sequence). This CDR3 contains 14 residues. V was shortened by 3 bases and J by 2 bases, with 8 bases between the two germline ends. CDR3 loop: CASSFEGTGNTIYF. The CDR3 DNA, read in part, is TGTGCCAGCAGCTTCGAGGGCACTGGAAACACC.

This clone was seen repeatedly, ten times or more. The read terminates 3 residues ahead of where the CDR3 ends, so the germline J gene completes it. The chain joins TRBV28 to TRBJ1-5, with 7 bases that match TRBD1. V was pared by 6 bases and J by 0 bases, with 8 bases of the junction left unmatched. The CDR3 length is 16 residues. The germline V gene encodes CDR1 MDHEN and CDR2 SYDVKM. The sequenced CDR3 bases are TGTGCCAGCAGCCTTACAGGGGATTATAGCAATCAGCCC. Translating it yields CASSLTGDYSNQP. The full CDR3 sequence reads CASSLTGDYSNQPQHF. The full variable domain, in which reference TRBV28 and TRBJ1-5 provide the parts outside the CDR3, is DVKVTQSSRYLVKRTGEKVFLECVQDMDHENMFWYRQDPGLGLRLIYFSYDVKMKEKGDIPEGYSVSREKKERFSLILESASTNQTSMYLCASSLTGDYSNQPQHFGDGTRLSIL.

Many counts were recorded for this clone. The CDR3 extends 3 residues past the end of the read, so its final part is completed from the germline J gene. This chain uses TRBV5-1 with TRBJ2-2, with 10 nucleotides matching TRBD2. CDR1 is SGHRS, CDR2 YFSETQ, per germline. CDR3 length: 15 residues. Trimming removed 4 bases from V and 2 bases from J; junction bases left unmatched: 2. The sequenced part of the CDR3 DNA is TGCGCCAGCAGCCCTAGCGGGGGAAACACCGGGGAG. Translated: CASSPSGGNTGE. Given in full, the CDR3 is CASSPSGGNTGELFF.

This clone was seen at least ten times. The read is 3 residues too short to cover the CDR3 end, so that end is filled in from the germline J gene. This chain links TRBV5-8 with TRBJ2-4; D is unresolved. V lost 4 bases and J 1 base, leaving 6 bases between the germline ends. Germline V gives CDR1 SGHTS, CDR2 YDEGEE. The CDR3 consists of 13 residues. CDR3 DNA, as far as it was read: TGTGCCAGCAGCGCTGGCGCCAAAAACATT. Protein: CASSAGAKNI. The CDR3 in its entirety is CASSAGAKNIQYF.